Detailed here is one T cell receptor beta chain. Its antigen is not known. The method was immunoSEQ multiplex PCR; TCRdb's version includes in-frame clones alone and lacks a portion of them. The data contain some 660 clones, approximately 7.5% of them singletons. The sample originates from a study of CD4 T cell repertoires in COVID-19. Overall study context: Relabeled CFSE-low cells, IL-2-expanded for approximately eleven days, met spikes from other coronaviruses.

Recombinant SARS-CoV-2 spike or nucleoprotein, presented by autologous monocytes, stimulated the CFSE-labeled cells. These patients had recovered from COVID-19 ranging mild to severe. Study findings and constraints: Some SARS-CoV-2 clonotypes, between roughly 7 and 27%, recurred in SARS-CoV and/or HKU1 cultures. Several top expanded SARS-CoV-2-reactive clonotypes were shared by two or three memory subsets.

The germline gives CDR1 LNHDA, CDR2 SQIVND (reference sequence). Trimming took off 1 base at V and 2 bases at J, with 11 bases between the two ends. The CDR3 loop spans 15 amino acids. The chain has TRBV19 and TRBJ2-5, with D possibly being TRBD1 or TRBD2 (6 bases each). The source material was circulating follicular helper CD4+ T cells, cultured in vitro, sampled after recovery from COVID-19. This TCR derives from a human donor who had COVID-19. The CDR3 loop reads CASSIGGGLQETQYF. CDR3 nucleotide sequence: TGTGCCAGTAGTATAGGAGGGGGGCTGCAAGAGACCCAGTACTTC.